The 2 T cell receptor beta chains in this list originate from one sample, sequenced in a study of shared clonotypes between healthy human individuals (TCRdb year 2020). Library creation used the immunoSEQ multiplex PCR assay. In TCRdb, the immuneACCESS table is reduced to in-frame sequences with V and J assigned. These tables do not hold every clone; where another copy was compared, an unresolved V gene accounts for under half, and the others remain unexplained. Here the sample has hundreds of thousands of clones; roughly 96% occur a single time. The ten top clones hold around 0.1% of the sample. CD8 naive samples were CD45RO-negative cells positively selected for CCR7, giving a CD45RA+CCR7+ population that excluded TemRA cells. Sequenced: naive CD8+ T cells sorted from blood. What the cell subset or site label conveys for this sample: CD45RA+CCR7+. These receptors were taken from a woman in her twenties or thirties in good health.

The chain has TRBV28 and TRBJ2-7; 10 bases match TRBD1. The germline V gene has CDR1 MDHEN and CDR2 SYDVKM. V was pared by 6 bases and J by 3 bases, with 5 bases of the junction left unmatched. The CDR3 consists of 14 residues. The CDR3 reads CASRTDRGLYEQYF. The CDR3 DNA follows: TGTGCCAGCAGGACAGACAGGGGGCTCTACGAGCAGTACTTC.

The rearrangement uses TRBV27 and TRBJ1-5; the D gene is possibly TRBD1 (5 bases). V dropped 3 bases and J dropped 9 bases, with 15 bases sitting between them. The CDR3 consists of 14 residues. Germline V gene data show CDR1 as MNHEY and CDR2 as SMNVEV (reference sequence). CDR3 nucleotides: TGTGCCAGCAGTTTGAGCAGGGTCAACGGGCCCCAGCATTTT. Protein: CASSLSRVNGPQHF.